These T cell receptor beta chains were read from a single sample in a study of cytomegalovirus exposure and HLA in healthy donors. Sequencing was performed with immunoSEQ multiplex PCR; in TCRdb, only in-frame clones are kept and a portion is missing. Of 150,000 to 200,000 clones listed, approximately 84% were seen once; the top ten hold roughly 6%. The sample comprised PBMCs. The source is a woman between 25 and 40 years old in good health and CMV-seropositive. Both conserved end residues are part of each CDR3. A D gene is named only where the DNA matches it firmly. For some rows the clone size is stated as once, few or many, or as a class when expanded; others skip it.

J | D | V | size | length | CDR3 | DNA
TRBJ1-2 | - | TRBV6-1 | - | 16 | CASSEVSARANYGYTF | TGTGCCAGCAGTGAAGTCTCGGCCAGGGCTAACTATGGCTACACCTTC
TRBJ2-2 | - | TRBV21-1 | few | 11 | CASSTTGELFF | TGTGCCAGCAGCACAACCGGGGAGCTGTTTTTT
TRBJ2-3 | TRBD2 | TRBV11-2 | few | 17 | CASSWEGSGSYTDTQYF | TGTGCCAGCAGCTGGGAGGGGAGCGGGAGTTATACAGATACGCAGTATTTT
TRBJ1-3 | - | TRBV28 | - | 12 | CASAHSRLAIYF | TGTGCCAGCGCTCACTCGCGCCTCGCCATATATTTT
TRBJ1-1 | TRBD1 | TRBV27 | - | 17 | CASSLQGQPIGYTEAFF | TGTGCCAGCAGTTTACAGGGACAGCCGATAGGATACACTGAAGCTTTCTTT
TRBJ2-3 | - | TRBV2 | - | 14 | CASSEGGGTDTQYF | TGTGCCAGCAGTGAAGGGGGCGGCACAGATACGCAGTATTTT
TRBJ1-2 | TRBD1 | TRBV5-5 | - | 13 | CASSFDRVYGYTF | TGTGCCAGCAGCTTTGACAGGGTCTATGGCTACACCTTC
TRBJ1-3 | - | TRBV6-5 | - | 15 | CASSYSQGGGNTIYF | TGTGCCAGCAGTTATTCGCAGGGCGGTGGAAACACCATATATTTT
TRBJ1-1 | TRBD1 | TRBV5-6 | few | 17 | CASSLRVGTGRNTEAFF | TGTGCCAGCAGCTTAAGAGTTGGGACAGGTCGGAACACTGAAGCTTTCTTT
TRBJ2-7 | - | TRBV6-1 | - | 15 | CASSETWEMDYEQYF | TGTGCCAGCAGTGAAACCTGGGAGATGGACTACGAGCAGTACTTC
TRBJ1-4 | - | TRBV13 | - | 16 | CASSLNPRGAGEKLFF | TGTGCCAGCAGCTTAAACCCTAGAGGTGCGGGGGAAAAACTGTTTTTT
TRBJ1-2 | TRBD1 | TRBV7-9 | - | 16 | CSSSLVERTGVNGYTF | TGTTCCAGCAGCTTAGTGGAGAGGACAGGGGTGAATGGCTACACCTTC
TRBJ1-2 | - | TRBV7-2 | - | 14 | CASSLGQINYGYTF | TGTGCCAGCAGCCTAGGACAGATTAACTATGGCTACACCTTC
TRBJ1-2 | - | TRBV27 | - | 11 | CASSSGDGYTF | TGTGCCAGCAGTTCAGGGGATGGCTACACCTTC
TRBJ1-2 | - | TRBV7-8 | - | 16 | CASSLRPGSGDYGYTF | TGTGCCAGCAGCCTCCGCCCGGGGAGCGGGGACTATGGCTACACCTTC
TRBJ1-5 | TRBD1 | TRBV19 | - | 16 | CASYRGTGWSNQPQHF | TGTGCCAGTTATAGGGGGACAGGTTGGAGCAATCAGCCCCAGCATTTT
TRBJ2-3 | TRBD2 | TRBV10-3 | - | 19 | CAISVGLAGGSGGTDTQYF | TGTGCCATCAGTGTGGGACTAGCGGGAGGTTCGGGTGGGACAGATACGCAGTATTTT
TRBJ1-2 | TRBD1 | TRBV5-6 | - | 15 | CASSPPGQLFYGYTF | TGTGCCAGCAGCCCCCCGGGACAGCTTTTCTATGGCTACACCTTC
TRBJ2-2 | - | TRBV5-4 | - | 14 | CASSFSPNTGELFF | TGTGCCAGCAGCTTTTCCCCAAACACCGGGGAGCTGTTTTTT
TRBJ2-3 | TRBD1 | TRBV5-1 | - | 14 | CASSLDRGTDTQYF | TGCGCCAGCAGCCTGGACAGGGGGACGGATACGCAGTATTTT
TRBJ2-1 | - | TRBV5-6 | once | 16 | CASSLVKGGANNEQFF | TGTGCCAGCAGCTTGGTTAAGGGGGGGGCCAACAATGAGCAGTTCTTC
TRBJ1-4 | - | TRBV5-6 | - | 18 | CASSSSGTTTATNEKLFF | TGTGCCAGCAGCTCCTCCGGGACAACCACTGCAACTAATGAAAAACTGTTTTTT
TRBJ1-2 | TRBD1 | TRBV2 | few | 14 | CASKTGGANYGYTF | TGTGCCAGCAAAACAGGGGGCGCCAACTATGGCTACACCTTC
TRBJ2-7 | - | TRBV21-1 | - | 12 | CASSRGVYEQYF | TGTGCCAGCAGCCGGGGTGTCTACGAGCAGTACTTC
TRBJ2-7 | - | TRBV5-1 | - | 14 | CASSLVGDSYEQYF | TGCGCCAGCAGCTTAGTAGGGGATTCCTACGAGCAGTACTTC
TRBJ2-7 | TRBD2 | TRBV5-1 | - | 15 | CASSLQAGGPWEQYF | TGCGCCAGCAGCTTGCAGGCGGGGGGGCCGTGGGAGCAGTACTTC
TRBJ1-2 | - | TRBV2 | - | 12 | CASITGAYGYTF | TGTGCCAGCATTACAGGAGCCTATGGCTACACCTTC
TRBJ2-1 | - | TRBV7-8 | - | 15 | CASSLQDSAYNEQLF | TGTGCCAGCAGCTTGCAGGACAGCGCATACAATGAGCAGCTCTTC
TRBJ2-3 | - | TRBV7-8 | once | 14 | CASSLRVRTDTQYF | TGTGCCAGCAGCTTACGGGTGCGCACAGATACGCAGTATTTT
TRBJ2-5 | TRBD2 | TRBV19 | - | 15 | CASTPLAGGRETQYF | TGTGCCAGTACCCCCCTAGCGGGGGGGCGAGAGACCCAGTACTTC
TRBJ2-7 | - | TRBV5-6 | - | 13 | CASSPQRAYEQYF | TGTGCCAGCAGCCCCCAGCGGGCTTACGAGCAGTACTTC
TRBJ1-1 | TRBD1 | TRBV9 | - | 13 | CASSVGPGQGAFF | TGTGCCAGCAGCGTAGGCCCGGGACAGGGAGCTTTCTTT
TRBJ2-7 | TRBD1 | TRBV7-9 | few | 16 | CASSSRDSTVPHEQYF | TGTGCCAGCAGCTCCCGGGACAGCACCGTTCCCCACGAGCAGTACTTC
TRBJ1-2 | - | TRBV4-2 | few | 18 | CASSSGREDPNTNYGYTF | TGTGCCAGCAGCTCGGGCCGGGAGGATCCCAACACCAACTATGGCTACACCTTC
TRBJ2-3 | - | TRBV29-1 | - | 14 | CSAATGDGTDTQYF | TGCAGCGCTGCGACAGGAGATGGCACAGATACGCAGTATTTT
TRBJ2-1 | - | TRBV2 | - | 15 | CASRAGENAYNEQFF | TGTGCCAGCAGGGCAGGGGAAAATGCCTACAATGAGCAGTTCTTC
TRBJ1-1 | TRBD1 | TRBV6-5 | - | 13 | CASRQGLATEAFF | TGTGCCAGCAGACAGGGGCTAGCCACTGAAGCTTTCTTT
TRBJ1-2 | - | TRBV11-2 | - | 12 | CASSLSGYGYTF | TGTGCCAGCAGCTTGTCAGGGTATGGCTACACCTTC